The present T cell receptor (beta chain) was sequenced within a study of blood T cell repertoires in COVID-19. At the level of the study: Samples representing acute and convalescent COVID-19 were sourced from the United States, Italy and Spain. T cells, B-cell-depleted T cells, or PBMCs provided the cDNA or gDNA that served as material.

Per the germline V gene, CDR1 is SEHNR and CDR2 is FQNEAQ (reference sequence). CDR3 length equals 15 residues. V lost 11 bases to trimming and J lost 0 bases, with 16 bases between them. In the study's own analysis: Amplified reference gene primers provided the basis for estimating nucleated cell counts. Only in-frame clones appear in the TCRdb table, and some are missing; sequencing was by immunoSEQ multiplex PCR. The V and J calls and clone size are taken from that table; D and trimming were inferred from the DNA. The data show nearly 110,000 clones, 71% seen once. The chain links TRBV7-9 to TRBJ2-2; D not resolved. This sequence originates from a human donor with acute or convalescent COVID-19. The donor label of this sample is uncertain. The sequencing input was peripheral blood. Here the CDR3 DNA reads TGTGCCTCGGGTTCACGAAAATCGAACACCGGGGAGCTGTTTTTT. This encodes CASGSRKSNTGELFF.